Presented here are 21 T cell receptor beta chains from one specimen sequenced in a study of T-cell memory formation after mild COVID-19. TCRdb passed the 5' RACE reads through MiXCR, listing each CDR3 protein once. The table has about 140,000 distinct CDR3 sequences, about 5.7% seen once. Sequenced input: PBMCs or a T cell subset sorted from them (not recorded which). The receptors shown here come from an adult woman who had mild COVID-19 (a few samples of this study predate the infection). Cell type and time point are not known.

The J gene is TRBJ2-1, the V gene TRBV12-3 or TRBV12-4, with 7 bases fitting TRBD2. This CDR3 spans 13 amino acids. Unmatched junction bases numbered 7, after V lost 10 bases and J lost 4 bases. CDR3 residues: CATAGLLYNEQFF. The CDR3 DNA reads TGTGCCACCGCGGGACTATTATACAATGAGCAGTTCTTC.

Concerning this clonotype: A read error is possible here, since a much larger clone lies one base away. The chain has TRBV20-1 and TRBJ2-7, with D possibly being TRBD2 (7 bases). The CDR3 is 15 amino acids. Trimming shortened V by 7 bases and J by 2 bases, and 21 bases separated the two germline ends. Germline V gives CDR1 DFQATT, CDR2 SNEGSKA (reference sequence). The CDR3 DNA follows: TGCAGTGATAGCTCGGGGGGCGGGAGTCCCTACGAGCAGTACTTC. It encodes CSDSSGGGSPYEQYF.

This clonotype was seen many times. This rearrangement joins TRBV9 to TRBJ2-1; 7 bases are a match to TRBD2. CDR1 SGDLS and CDR2 YYNGEE come from the germline V gene. After removal of 0 bases from V and 3 bases from J, the junction contained 3 bases not matched to a gene. There are 15 residues in the CDR3. The CDR3 DNA reads TGTGCCAGCAGCGTAGAGGGACTATACTACAATGAGCAGTTCTTC. Translating it yields CASSVEGLYYNEQFF.

The chain employs TRBV6-6 and TRBJ1-1; no firm D call. The CDR3 has 12 amino acids. CDR1 and CDR2 from the germline V gene are MNHNY and SVGAGI (reference sequence). Trimming took 7 bases from V and 3 from J, leaving 9 bases between them. CDR3 in amino acids: CASTPQYTEAFF. The CDR3 DNA is TGTGCCAGCACGCCACAATACACTGAAGCTTTCTTT.

In this sample, this clonotype turned up a few times. The genes are TRBV4-1 and TRBJ2-7, with D perhaps being TRBD1 or TRBD2 (7 bases each). Looked up from germline, CDR1 is MGHRA and CDR2 is YSYEKL. Trimming removed 1 base at V and 6 bases at J, with 19 bases between. The length of the CDR3 is 16 residues. Here the CDR3 DNA reads TGCGCCAGCAGCCAAGGAGGGGGGAGGGGGCGCCCCGAGCAGTACTTC. Its translation is CASSQGGGRGRPEQYF.

This clonotype was seen only a few times. The rearrangement links TRBV3-1 to TRBJ2-7; TRBD2 matches at 8 bases. Germline assignment: CDR1 LGHDT and CDR2 YNNKEL (reference sequence). This CDR3 has 15 residues. V shed 6 bases, J shed 1 base, and the junction held 8 bases outside the gene matches. CDR3 loop: CASSPLAVYSYEQYF. Here the CDR3 DNA reads TGTGCCAGCAGTCCACTAGCGGTTTATTCCTACGAGCAGTACTTC.

This clonotype has just a few counts. This sequence joins TRBV5-1 and TRBJ2-7; D might be TRBD2 (6 bases). The CDR3 is 13 residues long. Germline-derived CDR1 and CDR2 are SGHRS and YFSETQ. V lost 5 bases and J 5 bases, leaving 14 bases between the germline ends. The CDR3, as DNA: TGCGCCAGCAGGGCGGGAATGCGGAACGAGCAGTACTTC. It codes for CASRAGMRNEQYF.

The chain has TRBV29-1 and TRBJ2-7; D is perhaps TRBD2 (5 bases). The V gene's germline CDR1 is SQVTM and CDR2 ANQGSEA. The V end lost 4 bases, the J end lost 1 base, and 14 bases lay between the germline ends. The CDR3 extends over 14 amino acids. CDR3 region: CSVASFGESYEQYF. CDR3 DNA: TGCAGCGTTGCCTCGTTTGGGGAGTCCTACGAGCAGTACTTC.

This clonotype was detected ten times or more. One end of the junction varies from germline; a read error may be responsible. The V call is TRBV7-3, the J call TRBJ2-6; 7 bases are shared with TRBD1. The CDR3 extends over 18 amino acids. Germline values: CDR1 SGHTA, CDR2 FQGTGA. CDR3 nucleotides: TGTGCCAGCAGCCTAACCGGGACAGTAAACTCTGGGGCCAACGTCCTGACTTTC. Translating gives CASSLTGTVNSGANVLTF. Full variable domain (rest looked up from reference TRBV7-3 and TRBJ2-6): GAGVSQTPSNKVTEKGKYVELRCDPISGHTALYWYRQSLGQGPEFLIYFQGTGAADDSGLPNDRFFAVRPEGSVSTLKIQRTERGDSAVYLCASSLTGTVNSGANVLTFGAGSRLTVL.

This clonotype was seen a handful of times. The chain carries TRBV5-4 and TRBJ2-5; 15 bases map to TRBD2. This CDR3 spans 16 amino acids. Germline values: CDR1 SGHNT, CDR2 YYREEE (reference sequence). Trimming at V came to 4 bases and at J to 1 base, leaving 2 bases not matched to a gene. The CDR3 nucleotides are TGTGCCAGCAGCATGGGACTAGCGGGGGGCCAAGAGACCCAGTACTTC. Amino acid sequence: CASSMGLAGGQETQYF.

In this sample, this clonotype turned up many times. The rearrangement uses TRBV6-5 and TRBJ2-1; D is perhaps TRBD2 (6 bases). This CDR3 has 14 amino acids. V was pared by 6 bases and J by 4 bases, with 13 bases between. From germline, CDR1 is MNHEY and CDR2 SVGAGI. In DNA, the CDR3 is TGTGCCAGCAGCCTGGGGGACTTGTACAATGAGCAGTTCTTC. It is translated as CASSLGDLYNEQFF.

This clonotype was found many times. The chain carries TRBV27 and TRBJ2-7, with 9 bases matching TRBD2. J lost 3 bases, V lost 5 bases, and 8 bases had no gene match. CDR1 MNHEY and CDR2 SMNVEV come from the germline V gene (reference sequence). The CDR3 totals 15 residues. This CDR3 is CASSPSSSGSYEQYF. The CDR3 nucleotides are TGTGCCAGCAGTCCCTCGAGTAGCGGGAGCTACGAGCAGTACTTC.

Only a few counts were recorded for this clonotype. The chain uses TRBV29-1 and TRBJ2-5; 8 bases map to TRBD1. J was trimmed by 7 bases and V by 7 bases; bases with no gene match: 8. Germline CDR1 is SQVTM and CDR2 is ANQGSEA. The CDR3 sequence is 12 residues long. The CDR3 sequence is CSGSRGRGTQYF. CDR3 coding DNA: TGCAGCGGAAGCAGGGGGCGTGGGACCCAGTACTTC.

The V call is TRBV12-5, the J call TRBJ1-4; D not certain. The length of the CDR3 is 17 residues. The germline V gene has CDR1 LGHNT and CDR2 FRNRAP. V was cut by 1 base and J by 0 bases, with 12 bases left in between. The CDR3 bases are TGTGCTAGTGGTTTGGGAGGCGTACCTGCAACTAATGAAAAACTGTTTTTT. Translation: CASGLGGVPATNEKLFF.

This clonotype showed up just a few times. V and J are TRBV6-2 or TRBV6-3 and TRBJ2-1, with D possibly matching TRBD2 (6 bases). This CDR3 spans 16 amino acids. Germline V gene data show CDR1 as MNHEY and CDR2 as SVGEGT. Trimming removed 5 bases at V and 4 bases at J, with 18 bases between. CDR3 sequence (DNA): TGTGCCAGCAGTGGACGAATAGCGGTTAGTTACAATGAGCAGTTCTTC. Encoded protein: CASSGRIAVSYNEQFF.

The chain has TRBV15 and TRBJ1-4; D is possibly TRBD1 (5 bases). The CDR3 spans 15 residues. Germline V lookup: CDR1 LNHNV, CDR2 YYDKDF (reference sequence). V lost 3 bases to trimming and J lost 8 bases, with 16 bases between them. CDR3 bases: TGTGCCACCAGCAGTCCGACAGCGGGGCGGGAAAAACTGTTTTTT. Amino acid sequence: CATSSPTAGREKLFF.

In this sample, this clonotype turned up a few times. This sequence joins TRBV4-1 and TRBJ1-2, with 8 bases lining up with TRBD1. V dropped 3 bases and J dropped 2; count of bases not matched to a gene: 8. This CDR3 has 16 amino acids. CDR1 is MGHRA and CDR2 is YSYEKL in the germline V gene. In nucleotides, the CDR3 is TGCGCCAGCAGCCAGGGGAATGGACAGGGAAACTATGGCTACACCTTC. Translated, it gives CASSQGNGQGNYGYTF.

This clonotype was observed a few times. The rearrangement uses TRBV28 and TRBJ2-7; 10 nucleotides line up with TRBD2. CDR1 MDHEN and CDR2 SYDVKM come from the germline V gene. Trimming cost V 3 bases and J 4 bases; bases outside gene matches: 6. This CDR3 has 15 residues. DNA for the CDR3: TGTGCCAGCAGTTTGTATGTAGCGGGAGGTTACGAGCAGTACTTC. This codes for CASSLYVAGGYEQYF.

Only a few counts were recorded for this clonotype. The chain couples TRBV7-6 to TRBJ1-5; weak D call: TRBD1 (5 bases). This CDR3 has 15 residues. Per germline, CDR1 SGHVS and CDR2 FNYEAQ. V lost 2 bases, J lost 6 bases, and 14 bases lay in between. CDR3 bases: TGTGCCAGCAGCTTATCTCCCCGGGGGGTTCAGCCCCAGCATTTT. It is translated as CASSLSPRGVQPQHF.

A note on this clonotype: One base away lies a much larger clone, so this may be a sequencing read error. The chain joins TRBV12-3 or TRBV12-4 to TRBJ2-3; D possibly corresponds to TRBD1 (6 bases). The CDR3 length is 15 residues. This chain's CDR3 is CAGSPADPQGDTQYF. As DNA, the CDR3 is TGTGCCGGCAGCCCAGCGGACCCCCAGGGGGATACGCAGTATTTT.

The table lists this clonotype with a few counts. This chain uses TRBV4-3 with TRBJ2-1, with D tentatively TRBD2 (6 bases). Trimming cost V 0 bases and J 7 bases, with 7 bases left between them. The CDR3 has 13 amino acids. Germline CDR1 and CDR2: LGHNA and YSLEER. For the CDR3, the DNA is TGCGCCAGCAGCCAAGACGGAGGGAATGAGCAGTTCTTC. Its protein product is CASSQDGGNEQFF.